The 9 T cell receptor beta chains in this list originate from one sample, sequenced in a study of T cell responses to AZD1222 COVID-19 vaccine. Only in-frame clones appear in the TCRdb table, and some are missing; sequencing was by immunoSEQ multiplex PCR. Of about 100,000 clones listed, roughly 87% are singletons. The sequencing used peripheral blood, collected on day 0 of AZD1222 vaccination. The receptors here all came from an adult in good health.

The chain joins TRBV30 to TRBJ1-1; D gene ambiguous. Germline CDR1 is GTSNPN and CDR2 is SVGIG (reference sequence). Trimming took off 0 bases at V and 4 bases at J, with 18 bases between the two ends. This CDR3 spans 16 amino acids. The CDR3 reads CAWSVPDPSGSTEAFF. The DNA for the CDR3 is TGTGCCTGGAGTGTACCTGATCCGAGCGGGAGCACTGAAGCTTTCTTT.

The rearrangement joins TRBV10-3 to TRBJ1-5; TRBD1 aligns across 9 bases. The length of the CDR3 is 15 residues. CDR1 is ENHRY and CDR2 is SYGVKD in the germline V gene. V was clipped by 4 bases and J by 6 bases; unmatched bases: 7. CDR3 DNA sequence: TGTGCCATCAGTGGTAGGGACAGGGTAGGTCAGCCCCAGCATTTT. Amino acid sequence: CAISGRDRVGQPQHF.

The chain recombines TRBV20-1 with TRBJ2-1; D unclear. V was trimmed by 3 bases and J by 9 bases, leaving 9 bases between them. This CDR3 is built from 11 residues. Per germline, CDR1 DFQATT and CDR2 SNEGSKA (reference sequence). CDR3: CSASQLGEQFF. DNA for the CDR3: TGCAGTGCTAGTCAGCTAGGTGAGCAGTTCTTC.

The chain employs TRBV5-1 and TRBJ1-5, with TRBD1 matching 7 bases. Germline loops: CDR1 SGHRS, CDR2 YFSETQ. The V and J ends lost 4 bases and 0 bases, in that order; junction bases with no gene match: 4. The CDR3 consists of 15 residues. In DNA, the CDR3 is TGCGCCAGCAGCAAGACAGGGAATAGCAATCAGCCCCAGCATTTT. This sequence encodes CASSKTGNSNQPQHF.

The chain joins TRBV5-1 to TRBJ2-1, with D possibly matching TRBD1 (5 bases). The ends were cut back, 4 bases at V and 7 bases at J, with 21 bases in the middle. Germline V CDR1 and CDR2: SGHRS, YFSETQ. This CDR3 spans 16 amino acids. The CDR3 bases are TGCGCCAGCAGCGCAGAGACAGTCTTTGCTGTGAATGAGCAGTTCTTC. It translates to CASSAETVFAVNEQFF.

V and J are TRBV10-3 and TRBJ1-1; D may be TRBD1 (5 bases). V dropped 8 bases and J dropped 4 bases, with 14 bases sitting between them. Per the germline V gene, CDR1 is ENHRY and CDR2 is SYGVKD. The CDR3 is 13 residues long. In DNA, the CDR3 is TGTGCCATCGGACCTGGAGGGGCCACTGAAGCTTTCTTT. Its protein product is CAIGPGGATEAFF.

The rearrangement joins TRBV30 to TRBJ1-5; tentatively, D is TRBD1 (5 bases). In germline, CDR1 is GTSNPN, CDR2 SVGIG (reference sequence). V was clipped by 0 bases and J by 4 bases, with 13 bases between them. The CDR3 runs to 15 residues. The CDR3 reads CAWSVGSGKNQPQHF. The CDR3 DNA sequence: TGTGCCTGGAGTGTAGGTTCAGGGAAAAATCAGCCCCAGCATTTT.

The V gene is TRBV29-1, the J gene TRBJ2-4; 9 bases match TRBD2. This CDR3 has 18 amino acids. Germline V gene lookup returns CDR1 SQVTM and CDR2 ANQGSEA. The ends lost 4 bases at V and 5 bases at J; junction bases unmatched: 18. CDR3 sequence reads: CSVVGGLAAREAQNIQYF. The CDR3 DNA follows: TGCAGCGTTGTTGGGGGACTAGCAGCACGGGAGGCGCAAAACATTCAGTACTTC.

The chain uses TRBV6-6 and TRBJ2-7; 12 nucleotides agree with TRBD2. V dropped 0 bases and J dropped 4; count of bases not matched to a gene: 4. CDR3 length equals 16 residues. Germline CDR1 MNHNY, CDR2 SVGAGI (reference sequence). This chain's CDR3 is CASSYSALAGGYEQYF. For the CDR3, the DNA is TGTGCCAGCAGTTACTCAGCGCTAGCGGGAGGGTACGAGCAGTACTTC.